Listed below are T cell receptor beta chains from one sample, sequenced in a study of human T cells and chemical hapten exposure. TCRdb re-derived calls from the RACE reads in MiXCR, one entry per CDR3 protein. The sample lists around 300,000 distinct CDR3 sequences, around 7.3% seen once, with approximately 1.2% in the top ten. The specimen was whole blood, collected in connection with sensitization to the hapten diphenylcyclopropenone (DPC). All receptors derive from a young man with alopecia areata. Some clones in this sample may be carry-over from other donors' samples. Each CDR3 is given with its conserved first and last residue. The order of the fields is J gene, clone size, D gene, V gene, CDR3 protein, CDR3 DNA. The D gene is left open where the match is weak. A clone size is listed for some rows: how often the clone was seen (once, few, many), or a class if it is expanded.

>TRBJ1-1|many|.|TRBV10-3
CAIMAPTGDTEAFF
TGTGCCATCATGGCTCCCACGGGGGACACTGAAGCTTTCTTT
>TRBJ1-6|few|.|TRBV12-3/TRBV12-4
CASSLGLLSDSPLHF
TGTGCCAGCAGTCTCGGGTTACTTAGCGATTCACCCCTCCACTTT
>TRBJ2-5|few|.|TRBV10-2
CASRPRDYRGETQYF
TGCGCCAGCCGCCCCCGGGACTACAGGGGGGAGACCCAGTACTTC
>TRBJ2-2|.|.|TRBV6-2/TRBV6-3
CASSYPHYPVTGELFF
TGTGCCAGCAGTTACCCCCACTATCCCGTCACCGGGGAGCTGTTTTTT
>TRBJ2-7|few|.|TRBV4-1
CASSQVWGAGASGQYF
TGCGCCAGCAGCCAAGTTTGGGGCGCGGGGGCTAGCGGGCAGTACTTC
>TRBJ2-1|.|.|TRBV25-1
CASSEWGLLNNEQFF
TGTGCCAGCAGTGAATGGGGGCTACTAAACAATGAGCAGTTCTTC
>TRBJ1-1|few|.|TRBV6-2/TRBV6-3
CASNLRGDSEAFF
TGTGCCAGCAATTTGAGGGGGGACTCTGAAGCTTTCTTT
>TRBJ2-1|.|TRBD2|TRBV20-1
CSARVSRLASFSYNEQFF
TGCAGTGCTAGAGTTTCGAGACTAGCGTCTTTCTCCTACAATGAGCAGTTCTTC
>TRBJ1-3|many|.|TRBV12-3/TRBV12-4
CASSLFGGNTIYF
TGTGCCAGCAGTTTATTTGGCGGAAACACCATATATTTT
>TRBJ1-6|.|.|TRBV7-2
CASSLRVSPLHF
TGTGCCAGCAGCCTGCGGGTTTCACCCCTCCACTTT
>TRBJ2-7|few|TRBD1|TRBV12-3/TRBV12-4
CASSLATGVYEQYF
TGTGCCAGCAGTTTAGCCACAGGGGTCTACGAGCAGTACTTC
>TRBJ1-5|many|TRBD1|TRBV6-2/TRBV6-3
CASRKTGNSNQPQHF
TGTGCCAGCAGAAAGACAGGGAATAGCAATCAGCCCCAGCATTTT
>TRBJ2-5|few|.|TRBV18
CASSPFTQETQYF
TGTGCCAGCTCACCATTCACTCAAGAGACCCAGTACTTC
>TRBJ2-3|few|TRBD2|TRBV10-3
CAISEASGGTDTQYF
TGTGCCATCAGTGAGGCTAGCGGTGGCACAGATACGCAGTATTTT
>TRBJ2-7|.|.|TRBV10-3
CAITSGYEQYF
TGTGCCATCACGAGCGGGTACGAGCAGTACTTC
>TRBJ2-5|many|.|TRBV5-1
CASSRAGETQYF
TGCGCCAGCAGCCGGGCAGGAGAGACCCAGTACTTC
>TRBJ2-7|.|.|TRBV3-1
CASSQDFTPGEQYF
TGTGCCAGCAGCCAAGATTTCACCCCAGGGGAGCAGTACTTC
>TRBJ2-2|.|.|TRBV12-3/TRBV12-4
CASSLSGSITGELFF
TGTGCCAGCAGTTTATCGGGGAGCATCACCGGGGAGCTGTTTTTT
>TRBJ1-3|few|.|TRBV5-1
CASSLDGSRSGNTIYF
TGCGCCAGCAGCTTGGATGGGAGCCGCTCTGGAAACACCATATATTTT